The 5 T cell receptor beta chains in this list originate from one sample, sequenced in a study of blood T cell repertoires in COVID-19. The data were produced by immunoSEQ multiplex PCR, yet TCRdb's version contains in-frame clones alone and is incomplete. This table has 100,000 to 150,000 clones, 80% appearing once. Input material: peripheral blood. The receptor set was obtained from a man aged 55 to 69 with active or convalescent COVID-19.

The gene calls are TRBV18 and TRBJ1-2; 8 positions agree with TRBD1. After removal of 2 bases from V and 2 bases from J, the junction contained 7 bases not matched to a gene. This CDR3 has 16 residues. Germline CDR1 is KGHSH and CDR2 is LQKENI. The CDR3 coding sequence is TGTGCCAGCTCACCAGCAGGGGGCTGGGGGAACTATGGCTACACCTTC. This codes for CASSPAGGWGNYGYTF.

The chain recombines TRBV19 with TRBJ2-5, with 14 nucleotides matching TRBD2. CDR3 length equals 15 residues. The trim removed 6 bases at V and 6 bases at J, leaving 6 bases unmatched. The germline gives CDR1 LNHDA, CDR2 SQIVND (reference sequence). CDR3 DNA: TGTGCCAGTAGCCGGGGACTAGCGGGAGTGCAGACCCAGTACTTC. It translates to CASSRGLAGVQTQYF. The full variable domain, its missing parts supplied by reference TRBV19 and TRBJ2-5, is DGGITQSPKYLFRKEGQNVTLSCEQNLNHDAMYWYRQDPGQGLRLIYYSQIVNDFQKGDIAEGYSVSREKKESFPLTVTSAQKNPTAFYLCASSRGLAGVQTQYFGPGTRLLVL.

The CDR3 here is CASSLALSDGYTF. CDR3 coding DNA: TGTGCCAGCTCACTGGCTTTAAGCGATGGCTACACCTTC. This sequence joins TRBV18 and TRBJ1-2, with D hard to call. V gave up 4 bases and J gave up 6 bases, with 12 bases separating them. CDR1 is KGHSH, CDR2 LQKENI, per germline. This CDR3 spans 13 amino acids.

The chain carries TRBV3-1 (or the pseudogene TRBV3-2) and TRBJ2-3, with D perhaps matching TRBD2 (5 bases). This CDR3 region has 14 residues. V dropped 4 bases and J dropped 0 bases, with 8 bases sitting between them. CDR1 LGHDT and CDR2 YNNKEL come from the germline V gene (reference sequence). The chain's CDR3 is CASSPGSSTDTQYF. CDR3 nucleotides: TGTGCCAGCAGCCCGGGGTCTAGCACAGATACGCAGTATTTT.

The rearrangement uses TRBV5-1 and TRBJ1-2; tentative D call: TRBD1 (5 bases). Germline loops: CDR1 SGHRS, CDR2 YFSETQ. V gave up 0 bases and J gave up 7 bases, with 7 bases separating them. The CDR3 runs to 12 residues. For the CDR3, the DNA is TGCGCCAGCAGCTTGGACGGGGGTGGCTACACCTTC. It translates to CASSLDGGGYTF.